This is a list of T cell receptor beta chains from one sample in a study of T cell responses to AZD1222 COVID-19 vaccine. Profiling relied on immunoSEQ multiplex PCR, and the TCRdb table lists in-frame clones only, not all of them. The sample consists of about 150,000 clones, 94% of them appearing once. The sequences come from peripheral blood, collected on day 0 of AZD1222 vaccination. These receptors came from an adult in good health. CDR3s include the opening cysteine and the closing phenylalanine or tryptophan. Fields, in order: V gene, D gene, clone size, J gene, CDR3 protein, CDR3 DNA. The D gene is left open where the match is weak. Size values are once, few and many counts, or a class for expanded clones, and some rows have none.

TRBV2	.	.	TRBJ1-4	CARGAPNEKLFF	TGTGCCAGAGGGGCGCCCAATGAAAAACTGTTTTTT
TRBV9	.	.	TRBJ2-1	CASSAQGNEQFF	TGTGCCAGCAGCGCGCAGGGCAATGAGCAGTTCTTC
TRBV7-8	.	.	TRBJ2-2	CASSLTPGTNTGELFF	TGTGCCAGCAGCCTAACGCCGGGAACTAACACCGGGGAGCTGTTTTTT
TRBV7-9	TRBD1	.	TRBJ1-6	CASSLGNLGQGSRNSPLHF	TGTGCCAGCAGCTTAGGTAACCTAGGACAGGGATCACGTAATTCACCCCTCCACTTT
TRBV9	.	.	TRBJ1-3	CASSVGGDGNTIYF	TGTGCCAGCAGCGTAGGAGGGGATGGAAACACCATATATTTT
TRBV27	.	.	TRBJ2-2	CATLALTTGELFF	TGTGCCACACTAGCACTCACCACCGGGGAGCTGTTTTTT
TRBV15	.	once	TRBJ1-1	CATSRGFTEAFF	TGTGCCACCAGCAGAGGATTCACTGAAGCTTTCTTT
TRBV10-3	TRBD1	once	TRBJ2-2	CAISSGTGNKDTGELFF	TGTGCCATCAGCTCCGGGACAGGGAATAAGGACACCGGGGAGCTGTTTTTT
TRBV6-2/TRBV6-3	.	.	TRBJ1-1	CASSYVSAVLNTEAFF	TGTGCCAGCAGTTACGTGTCTGCAGTCCTGAACACTGAAGCTTTCTTT
TRBV28	.	.	TRBJ1-2	CASSLWDTFYGYTF	TGTGCCAGCAGTTTATGGGACACATTCTATGGCTACACCTTC
TRBV5-4	.	once	TRBJ2-3	CASERRGTTDTQYF	TGTGCCAGTGAAAGAAGGGGAACCACAGATACGCAGTATTTT
TRBV29-1	.	.	TRBJ1-1	CSVDGQYGAFF	TGCAGCGTTGATGGACAGTACGGAGCTTTCTTT
TRBV24-1	.	.	TRBJ1-4	CASRRRDPGEKLFF	TGTGCCAGCCGGAGAAGGGACCCCGGTGAAAAACTGTTTTTT
TRBV24-1	.	.	TRBJ2-2	CATSDSMVRGSNTGELFF	TGTGCCACCAGTGATTCCATGGTCCGGGGGTCGAACACCGGGGAGCTGTTTTTT
TRBV18	.	.	TRBJ1-1	CASSPPGRDEAFF	TGTGCCAGCTCACCACCGGGAAGGGACGAAGCTTTCTTT
TRBV9	.	.	TRBJ2-3	CASSDASSQTQYF	TGTGCCAGCAGCGACGCGTCCTCCCAAACGCAGTATTTT
TRBV11-1	.	.	TRBJ1-1	CASSLSFLTEAFF	TGTGCCAGCAGCTTATCCTTCCTCACTGAAGCTTTCTTT
TRBV5-1	TRBD1	.	TRBJ1-5	CASSSGTGGGQPQHF	TGCGCCAGCAGTTCCGGGACAGGGGGTGGTCAGCCCCAGCATTTT
TRBV10-3	TRBD1	few	TRBJ1-2	CAIGRDRDYTF	TGTGCCATCGGGAGGGACAGGGATTACACCTTC
TRBV6-4	.	.	TRBJ1-2	CASSDWSRGGGYTF	TGTGCCAGCAGTGACTGGAGCAGGGGAGGTGGCTACACCTTC
TRBV5-1	.	.	TRBJ1-1	CASSTTANTEAFF	TGCGCCAGCAGCACGACAGCTAACACTGAAGCTTTCTTT
TRBV29-1	.	.	TRBJ2-1	CSVEASASYNEQFF	TGCAGCGTTGAGGCTAGCGCGTCCTACAATGAGCAGTTCTTC
TRBV10-1	.	.	TRBJ1-6	CASSGQPNSPLHF	TGCGCCAGCAGTGGACAGCCAAATTCACCCCTCCACTTT
TRBV7-2	.	.	TRBJ1-6	CASSSLNSPLHF	TGTGCCAGCAGCTCCCTTAATTCACCCCTCCACTTT
TRBV2	.	.	TRBJ2-3	CASSPTGVEGTQYF	TGTGCCAGCAGTCCCACGGGGGTAGAGGGTACGCAGTATTTT
TRBV7-2	TRBD1	.	TRBJ1-6	CASSPRGQLNSPLHF	TGTGCCAGCAGCCCACGGGGACAGTTAAATTCACCCCTCCACTTT